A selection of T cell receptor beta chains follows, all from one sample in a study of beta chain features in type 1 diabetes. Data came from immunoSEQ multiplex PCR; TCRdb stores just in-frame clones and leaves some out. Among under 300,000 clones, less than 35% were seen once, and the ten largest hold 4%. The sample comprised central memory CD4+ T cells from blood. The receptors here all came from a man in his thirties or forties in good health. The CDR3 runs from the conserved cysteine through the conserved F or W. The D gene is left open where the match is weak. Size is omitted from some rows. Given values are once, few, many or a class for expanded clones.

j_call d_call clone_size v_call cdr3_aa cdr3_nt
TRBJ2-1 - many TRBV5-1 CASSLAGVADQISNEQFF TGCGCCAGCAGCTTGGCCGGGGTAGCCGATCAAATTTCCAATGAGCAGTTCTTC
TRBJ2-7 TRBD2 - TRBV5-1 CASSPALAGGEQYF TGCGCCAGCAGCCCCGCCTTAGCGGGCGGCGAGCAGTACTTC
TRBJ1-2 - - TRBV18 CASSPNRDHYGYTF TGTGCCAGCTCACCGAACCGGGACCACTATGGCTACACCTTC
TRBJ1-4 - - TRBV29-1 CSVVQGGEKLFF TGCAGCGTTGTGCAGGGTGGTGAAAAACTGTTTTTT
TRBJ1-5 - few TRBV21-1 CASSNSRQRPQHF TGTGCCAGCAGCAATTCTCGTCAAAGACCCCAGCATTTT
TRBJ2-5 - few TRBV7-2 CASSPTRKQETQYF TGTGCCAGCAGCCCTACCAGGAAACAAGAGACCCAGTACTTC
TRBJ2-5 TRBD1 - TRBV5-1 CASSPTQGQETQYF TGCGCCAGCAGCCCTACACAGGGGCAAGAGACCCAGTACTTC
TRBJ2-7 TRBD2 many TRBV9 CASSVAGTSSYEQYF TGTGCCAGCAGCGTAGCAGGGACTAGCTCCTACGAGCAGTACTTC
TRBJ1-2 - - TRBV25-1 CASSELHTYGYTF TGTGCCAGCAGTGAATTACACACGTATGGCTACACCTTC
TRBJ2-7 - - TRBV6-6 CASSYSSSYEQYF TGTGCCAGCAGTTACTCCAGTTCCTACGAGCAGTACTTC
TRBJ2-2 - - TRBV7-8 CASTPVVSAGELFF TGTGCCAGCACCCCAGTAGTATCCGCTGGGGAGCTGTTTTTT
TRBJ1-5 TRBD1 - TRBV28 CASTPAGQGDNQPQHF TGTGCCAGCACTCCCGCGGGACAGGGGGACAATCAGCCCCAGCATTTT
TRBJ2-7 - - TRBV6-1 CASRSSGTGSTEQYF TGTGCCAGCAGGTCCTCCGGGACGGGGTCAACCGAGCAGTACTTC
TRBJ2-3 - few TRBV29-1 CSFKRVTATDTQYF TGCAGCTTTAAGAGGGTAACTGCAACAGATACGCAGTATTTT
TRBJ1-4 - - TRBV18 CASSMIKAVANEKLFF TGTGCCAGCTCAATGATCAAGGCGGTCGCTAATGAAAAACTGTTTTTT
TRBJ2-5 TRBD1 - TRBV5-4 CTSSSDRVQETQYF TGTACCAGCAGCTCGGACAGGGTACAAGAGACCCAGTACTTC
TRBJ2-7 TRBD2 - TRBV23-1 CASSQSGTSLSYEQYF TGCGCCAGCAGTCAATCGGGGACTAGCCTCTCCTACGAGCAGTACTTC